This record concerns one T cell receptor (beta chain) sequence. Its antigen is undetermined. The sample belongs to a study of shared clonotypes between healthy human individuals. Study-wide points: Generation of non-shared clonotypes was less probable than generation of clonotypes shared by all four donors. Among several donors, roughly 5% of naive CD4 clonotypes were found in common.

The ends lost 5 bases at V and 4 bases at J; junction bases unmatched: 4. This CDR3 spans 14 amino acids. Germline V gene lookup returns CDR1 MNHEY and CDR2 SMNVEV (reference sequence). Splitting of each subset's genomic DNA was done evenly across several immunoSEQ plates. Data came from immunoSEQ multiplex PCR; TCRdb stores just in-frame clones and leaves some out. The profile shows about 360,000 clones, more than 60% of them singletons. This sequence joins TRBV27 and TRBJ2-3, with TRBD2 matching 9 bases. The origin of this receptor is a man aged 25-45 years in good health. Sequenced material: memory CD4+ T cells sorted from blood. The subset is: CD45RA-negative fraction. The CDR3 DNA reads TGTGCCAGCAGTCGCGGGAGGGCGGCAGATACGCAGTATTTT. Translation gives CASSRGRAADTQYF.